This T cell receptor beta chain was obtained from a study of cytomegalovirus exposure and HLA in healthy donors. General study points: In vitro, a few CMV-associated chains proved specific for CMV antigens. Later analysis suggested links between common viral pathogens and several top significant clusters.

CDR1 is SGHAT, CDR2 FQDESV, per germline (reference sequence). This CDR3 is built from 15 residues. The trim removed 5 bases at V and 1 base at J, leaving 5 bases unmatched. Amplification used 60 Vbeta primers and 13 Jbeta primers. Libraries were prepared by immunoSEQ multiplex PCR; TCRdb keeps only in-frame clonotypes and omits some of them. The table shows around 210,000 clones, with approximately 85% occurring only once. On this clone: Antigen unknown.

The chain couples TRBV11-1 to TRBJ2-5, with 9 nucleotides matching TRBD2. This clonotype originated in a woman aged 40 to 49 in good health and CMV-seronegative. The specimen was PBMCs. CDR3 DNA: TGTGCCAGCAGCCTTAGCGGGGGAACCCAAGAGACCCAGTACTTC. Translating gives CASSLSGGTQETQYF.